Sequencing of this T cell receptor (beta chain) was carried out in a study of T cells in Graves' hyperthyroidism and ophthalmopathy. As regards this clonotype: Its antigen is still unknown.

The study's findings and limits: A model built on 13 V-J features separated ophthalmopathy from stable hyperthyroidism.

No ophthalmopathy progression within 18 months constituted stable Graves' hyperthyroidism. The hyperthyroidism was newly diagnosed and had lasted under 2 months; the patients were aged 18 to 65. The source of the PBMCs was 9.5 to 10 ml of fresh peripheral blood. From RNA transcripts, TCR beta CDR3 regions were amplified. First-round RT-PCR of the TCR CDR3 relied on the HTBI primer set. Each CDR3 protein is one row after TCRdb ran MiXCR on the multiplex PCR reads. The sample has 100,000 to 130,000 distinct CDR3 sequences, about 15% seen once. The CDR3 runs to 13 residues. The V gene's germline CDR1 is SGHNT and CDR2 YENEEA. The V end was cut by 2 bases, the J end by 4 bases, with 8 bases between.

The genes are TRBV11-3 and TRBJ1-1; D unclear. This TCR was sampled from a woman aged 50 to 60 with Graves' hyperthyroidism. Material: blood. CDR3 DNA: TGTGCCAGCAGCTTACTCTTACTCACTGAAGCTTTCTTT. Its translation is CASSLLLLTEAFF. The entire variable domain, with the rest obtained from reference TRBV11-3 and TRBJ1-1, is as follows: EAGVVQSPRYKIIEKKQPVAFWCNPISGHNTLYWYLQNLGQGPELLIRYENEEAVDDSQLPKDRFSAERLKGVDSTLKIQPAELGDSAVYLCASSLLLLTEAFFGQGTRLTVV.